These T cell receptor beta chains were read from a single sample in a study of T cell responses to AZD1222 COVID-19 vaccine. Method: immunoSEQ multiplex PCR; TCRdb's copy keeps in-frame clones and lacks some. This table has over 55,000 clones, 84% appearing once. Material: peripheral blood, obtained on day 0 of AZD1222 vaccination. These receptors originate from an adult in good health. Each CDR3 is given with its conserved first and last residue. A D gene is named only where the DNA matches it firmly. The listing skips clone size in some rows; elsewhere it reads once, few, many or a size class.

>TRBJ1-1|TRBV18|-|-
CASSPGRNAEAFF
TGTGCCAGCTCACCAGGCAGGAACGCTGAAGCTTTCTTT
>TRBJ1-2|TRBV27|-|-
CASKTGYYGYTF
TGTGCCAGCAAAACAGGGTACTATGGCTACACCTTC
>TRBJ2-1|TRBV3-1/TRBV3-2|TRBD2|-
CASSQGLAANEQFF
TGTGCCAGCAGCCAGGGACTAGCAGCAAATGAGCAGTTCTTC
>TRBJ2-7|TRBV29-1|-|-
CSVGTAEGQYF
TGCAGCGTCGGGACAGCGGAGGGGCAGTACTTC
>TRBJ1-1|TRBV18|TRBD1|-
CASSPGQGGWNTEAFF
TGTGCCAGCTCTCCCGGACAGGGAGGGTGGAACACTGAAGCTTTCTTT
>TRBJ1-5|TRBV28|-|-
CASRQQGSNQPQHF
TGTGCCAGCAGACAGCAGGGGAGCAATCAGCCCCAGCATTTT
>TRBJ2-7|TRBV5-4|-|-
CASSFQGGHEQYF
TGTGCCAGCAGCTTCCAGGGGGGCCACGAGCAGTACTTC
>TRBJ2-3|TRBV9|-|-
CASSVGGGNPDTQYF
TGTGCCAGCAGCGTAGGAGGGGGGAACCCAGATACGCAGTATTTT
>TRBJ1-5|TRBV6-2/TRBV6-3|-|-
CASSSQENQPQHF
TGTGCCAGCAGTTCACAGGAAAATCAGCCCCAGCATTTT
>TRBJ1-2|TRBV27|-|-
CASSHGDDGYTF
TGTGCCAGCAGTCACGGGGATGATGGCTACACCTTC
>TRBJ1-5|TRBV5-1|-|once
CASSLDTGNNQPQHF
TGCGCCAGCAGCTTGGATACAGGGAACAATCAGCCCCAGCATTTT
>TRBJ1-4|TRBV13|TRBD1|-
CASSSGQGVEKLFF
TGTGCCAGCAGCTCCGGACAGGGAGTTGAAAAACTGTTTTTT
>TRBJ2-5|TRBV5-4|TRBD2|-
CASSGAGGRETQYF
TGTGCCAGCAGCGGCGCGGGGGGGCGGGAGACCCAGTACTTC
>TRBJ1-6|TRBV3-1/TRBV3-2|TRBD1|once
CASSPTGRASPLHF
TGTGCCAGCAGCCCGACAGGGAGGGCTTCACCCCTCCACTTT
>TRBJ2-5|TRBV12-3/TRBV12-4|-|-
CASSFGQETQYF
TGTGCCAGCAGTTTTGGCCAAGAGACCCAGTACTTC
>TRBJ2-3|TRBV19|-|once
CASSPLRGSTDTQYF
TGTGCCAGTAGCCCCCTGCGGGGTAGCACAGATACGCAGTATTTT
>TRBJ2-2|TRBV10-3|TRBD2|-
CAISGTMNTGELFF
TGTGCCATCAGCGGGACTATGAACACCGGGGAGCTGTTTTTT
>TRBJ2-5|TRBV18|-|-
CASSPASGRLQETQYF
TGTGCCAGCTCACCTGCGTCGGGGCGCCTCCAAGAGACCCAGTACTTC
>TRBJ1-5|TRBV5-1|-|-
CASSLGDPDQPQHF
TGCGCCAGCAGCTTGGGCGACCCTGATCAGCCCCAGCATTTT
>TRBJ1-1|TRBV5-6|TRBD1|-
CASSQARDRLNTEAFF
TGTGCCAGCAGCCAGGCCCGGGACAGATTGAACACTGAAGCTTTCTTT
>TRBJ1-2|TRBV28|-|-
CASSLREDGYTF
TGTGCCAGCAGTTTAAGAGAGGACGGCTACACCTTC
>TRBJ1-4|TRBV19|TRBD1|-
CASSIYRGGKSEKLFF
TGTGCCAGTAGTATCTATCGAGGGGGCAAGAGTGAAAAACTGTTTTTT
>TRBJ1-3|TRBV4-1|-|few
CASSSLGLSGNTIYF
TGCGCCAGCAGCTCGCTGGGCCTCTCTGGAAACACCATATATTTT